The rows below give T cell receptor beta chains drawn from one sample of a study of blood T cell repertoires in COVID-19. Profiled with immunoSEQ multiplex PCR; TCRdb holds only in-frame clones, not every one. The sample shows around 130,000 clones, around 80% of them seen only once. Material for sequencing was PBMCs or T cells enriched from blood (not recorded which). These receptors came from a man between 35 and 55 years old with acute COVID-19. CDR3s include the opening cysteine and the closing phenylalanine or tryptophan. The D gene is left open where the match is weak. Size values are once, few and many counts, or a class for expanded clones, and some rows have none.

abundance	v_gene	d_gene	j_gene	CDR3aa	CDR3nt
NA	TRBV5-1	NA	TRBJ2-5	CASSSQHRQETQYF	TGCGCCAGCAGCTCCCAGCACAGGCAAGAGACCCAGTACTTC
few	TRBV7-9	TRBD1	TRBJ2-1	CASRLTGTVTDEQFF	TGTGCCAGCAGGTTGACAGGGACGGTCACGGATGAGCAGTTCTTC
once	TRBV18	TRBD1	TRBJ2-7	CASSPGTASLHEQYF	TGTGCCAGCTCACCGGGGACAGCATCCCTCCACGAGCAGTACTTC
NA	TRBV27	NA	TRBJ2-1	CASSLKSSGFDEQFF	TGTGCCAGCAGTTTAAAATCGTCGGGGTTCGATGAGCAGTTCTTC
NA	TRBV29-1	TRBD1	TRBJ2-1	CSVGQGERFF	TGCAGCGTCGGACAGGGGGAACGGTTCTTC
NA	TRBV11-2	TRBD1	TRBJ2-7	CASSYSGTGNHPYEQYF	TGTGCCAGCAGCTATTCCGGGACAGGGAATCATCCCTACGAGCAGTACTTC
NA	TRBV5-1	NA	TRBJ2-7	CASSSPDRPYEQYF	TGCGCCAGCAGCTCCCCGGACAGACCCTACGAGCAGTACTTC
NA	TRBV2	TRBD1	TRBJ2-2	CASSTDRVNTGELFF	TGTGCCAGCAGTACGGACAGGGTGAACACCGGGGAGCTGTTTTTT
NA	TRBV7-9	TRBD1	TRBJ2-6	CASSPTGAGANVLTF	TGTGCCAGCAGCCCTACAGGGGCTGGGGCCAACGTCCTGACTTTC
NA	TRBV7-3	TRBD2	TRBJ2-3	CASSRRLAGGEDTQYF	TGTGCCAGCAGTCGGCGACTAGCGGGGGGCGAAGATACGCAGTATTTT
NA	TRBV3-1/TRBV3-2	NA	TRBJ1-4	CASSQVAGANEKLFF	TGTGCCAGCAGCCAAGTAGCAGGGGCTAATGAAAAACTGTTTTTT
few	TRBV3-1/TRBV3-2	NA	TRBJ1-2	CASSQDLGGNYGYTF	TGTGCCAGCAGCCAAGATCTTGGGGGGAACTATGGCTACACCTTC
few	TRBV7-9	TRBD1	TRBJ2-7	CASSPERGRYEQYF	TGTGCCAGCAGCCCCGAGAGGGGGCGCTACGAGCAGTACTTC
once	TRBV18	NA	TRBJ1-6	CASSSLTGTDNSPLHF	TGTGCCAGCTCATCGCTCACAGGGACCGATAATTCACCCCTCCACTTT
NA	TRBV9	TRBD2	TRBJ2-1	CASSPPSGSNEQFF	TGTGCCAGCAGCCCCCCTAGCGGGTCCAATGAGCAGTTCTTC
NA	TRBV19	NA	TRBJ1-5	CASSYSGFNQPQHF	TGTGCCAGTAGTTACTCAGGCTTTAATCAGCCCCAGCATTTT
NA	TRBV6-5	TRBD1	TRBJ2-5	CASRTPGQGAETQYF	TGTGCCAGCAGGACCCCGGGACAGGGGGCCGAGACCCAGTACTTC
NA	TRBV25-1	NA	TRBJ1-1	CASRKSSDGAGTEAFF	TGTGCCAGCCGAAAATCATCGGACGGAGCGGGGACTGAAGCTTTCTTT
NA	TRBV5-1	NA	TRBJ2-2	CASSPGTPTTGELFF	TGCGCCAGCAGCCCCGGGACACCCACGACCGGGGAGCTGTTTTTT
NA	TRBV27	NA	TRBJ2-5	CASRTLQGLQETQYF	TGTGCCAGCAGGACACTCCAGGGCTTACAAGAGACCCAGTACTTC
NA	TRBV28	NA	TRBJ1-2	CASSLLGGGPGYGYTF	TGTGCCAGCAGTTTATTGGGGGGAGGCCCTGGGTATGGCTACACCTTC
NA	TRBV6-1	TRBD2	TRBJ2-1	CASSESASGWINVQFF	TGTGCCAGCAGTGAATCGGCTAGCGGGTGGATAAATGTGCAGTTCTTC
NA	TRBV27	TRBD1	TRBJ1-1	CASSPGQDHTEAFF	TGTGCCAGCAGCCCCGGACAGGATCACACTGAAGCTTTCTTT
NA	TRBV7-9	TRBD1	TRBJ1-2	CASSSQGNYYGYTF	TGTGCCAGCAGCTCACAGGGGAACTACTATGGCTACACCTTC
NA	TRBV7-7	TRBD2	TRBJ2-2	CASSLVRSSGTGELFF	TGTGCTAGCAGCTTAGTCCGATCTAGCGGCACCGGGGAGCTGTTTTTT
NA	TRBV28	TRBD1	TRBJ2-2	CASSLRDRAGGELFF	TGTGCCAGCAGTTTAAGGGACAGGGCTGGCGGGGAGCTGTTTTTT
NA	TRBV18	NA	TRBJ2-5	CASSPPVPGETQYF	TGTGCCAGCTCACCCCCCGTTCCCGGGGAGACCCAGTACTTC
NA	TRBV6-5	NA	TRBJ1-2	CASSYAGAGGYTF	TGTGCCAGCAGTTACGCAGGGGCGGGTGGCTACACCTTC
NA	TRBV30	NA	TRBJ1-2	CAGHRDPNYGYTF	TGTGCCGGCCACAGGGATCCAAACTATGGCTACACCTTC
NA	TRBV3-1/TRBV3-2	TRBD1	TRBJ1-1	CASSQGTGLGTEAFF	TGTGCCAGCAGCCAAGGGACAGGGTTAGGCACTGAAGCTTTCTTT